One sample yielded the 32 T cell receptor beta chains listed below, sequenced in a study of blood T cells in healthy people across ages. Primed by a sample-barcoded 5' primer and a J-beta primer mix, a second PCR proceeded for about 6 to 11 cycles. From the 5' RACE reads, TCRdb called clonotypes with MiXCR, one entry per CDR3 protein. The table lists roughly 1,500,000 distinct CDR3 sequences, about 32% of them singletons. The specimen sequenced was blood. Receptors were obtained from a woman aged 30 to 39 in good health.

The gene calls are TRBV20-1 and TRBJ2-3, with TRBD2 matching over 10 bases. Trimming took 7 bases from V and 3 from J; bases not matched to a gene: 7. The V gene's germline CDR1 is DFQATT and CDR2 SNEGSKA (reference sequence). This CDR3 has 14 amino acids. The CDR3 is CSGASGRSTDTQYF. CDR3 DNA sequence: TGCAGTGGGGCTAGCGGGAGAAGTACAGATACGCAGTATTTT.

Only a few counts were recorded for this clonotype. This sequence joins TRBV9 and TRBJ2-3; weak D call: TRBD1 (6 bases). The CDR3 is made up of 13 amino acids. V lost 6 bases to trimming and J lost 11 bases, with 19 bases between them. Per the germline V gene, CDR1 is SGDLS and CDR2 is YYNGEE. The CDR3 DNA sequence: TGTGCCAGCACCCCAGGGGACCCCGAGGTGCAGTATTTT. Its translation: CASTPGDPEVQYF.

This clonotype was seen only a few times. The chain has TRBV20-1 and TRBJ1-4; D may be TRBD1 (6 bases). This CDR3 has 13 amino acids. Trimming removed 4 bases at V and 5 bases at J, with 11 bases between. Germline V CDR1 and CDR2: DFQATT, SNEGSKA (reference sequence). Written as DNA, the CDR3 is TGCAGTGCTAACGACAGGCCAAATGAAAAACTGTTTTTT. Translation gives CSANDRPNEKLFF.

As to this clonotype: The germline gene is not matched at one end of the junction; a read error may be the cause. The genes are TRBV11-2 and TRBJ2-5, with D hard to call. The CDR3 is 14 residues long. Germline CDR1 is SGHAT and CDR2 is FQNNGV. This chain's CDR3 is CASSLIIGVATPYF. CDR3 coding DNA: TGTGCCAGCAGCTTAATAATCGGCGTCGCTACCCCGTACTTC.

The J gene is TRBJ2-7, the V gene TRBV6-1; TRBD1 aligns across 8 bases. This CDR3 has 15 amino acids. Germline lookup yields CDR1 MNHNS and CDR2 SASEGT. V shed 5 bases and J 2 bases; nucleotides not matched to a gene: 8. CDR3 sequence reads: CASSKLGQGPYEQYF. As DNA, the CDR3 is TGTGCCAGCAGTAAACTCGGACAGGGACCCTACGAGCAGTACTTC.

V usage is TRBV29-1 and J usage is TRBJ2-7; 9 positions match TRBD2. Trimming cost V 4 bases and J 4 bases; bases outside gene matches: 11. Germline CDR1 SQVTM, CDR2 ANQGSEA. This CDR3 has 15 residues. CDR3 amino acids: CSVGDGGRAGYEQYF. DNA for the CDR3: TGCAGCGTTGGGGATGGCGGGAGGGCCGGATACGAGCAGTACTTC.

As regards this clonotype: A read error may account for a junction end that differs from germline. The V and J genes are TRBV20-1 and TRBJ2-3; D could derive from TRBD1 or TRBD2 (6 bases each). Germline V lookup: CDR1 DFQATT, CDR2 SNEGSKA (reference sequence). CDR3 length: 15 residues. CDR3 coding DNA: TGCAGTGCTAGACTCCACCGAGGGGGGAAGGATATGCAGTATTTT. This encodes CSARLHRGGKDMQYF.

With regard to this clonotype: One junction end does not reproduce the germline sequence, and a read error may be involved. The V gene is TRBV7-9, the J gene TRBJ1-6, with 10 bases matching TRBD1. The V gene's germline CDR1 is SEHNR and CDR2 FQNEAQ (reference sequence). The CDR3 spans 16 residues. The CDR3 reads CASSSARDRGNSPRHF. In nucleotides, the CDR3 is TGTGCCAGCAGCTCAGCCCGGGACAGGGGTAATTCACCCCGCCACTTT. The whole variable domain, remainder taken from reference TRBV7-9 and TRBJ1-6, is DTGVSQNPRHKITKRGQNVTFRCDPISEHNRLYWYRQTLGQGPEFLTYFQNEAQLEKSRLLSDRFSAERPKGSFSTLEIQRTEQGDSAMYLCASSSARDRGNSPRHFGNGTRLTVT.

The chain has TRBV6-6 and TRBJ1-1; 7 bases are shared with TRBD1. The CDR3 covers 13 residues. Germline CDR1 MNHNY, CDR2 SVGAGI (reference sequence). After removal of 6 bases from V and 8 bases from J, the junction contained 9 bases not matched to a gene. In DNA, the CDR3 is TGTGCCAGCAGGCCCCTGGACAGGAGCGAAGCTTTCTTT. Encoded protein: CASRPLDRSEAFF.

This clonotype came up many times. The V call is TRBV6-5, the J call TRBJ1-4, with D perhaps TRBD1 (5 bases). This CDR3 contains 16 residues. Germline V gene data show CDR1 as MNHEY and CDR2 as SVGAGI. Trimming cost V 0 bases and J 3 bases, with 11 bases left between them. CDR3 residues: CASSYSYQGSNEKLFF. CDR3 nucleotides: TGTGCCAGCAGTTACTCATACCAGGGATCTAATGAAAAACTGTTTTTT.

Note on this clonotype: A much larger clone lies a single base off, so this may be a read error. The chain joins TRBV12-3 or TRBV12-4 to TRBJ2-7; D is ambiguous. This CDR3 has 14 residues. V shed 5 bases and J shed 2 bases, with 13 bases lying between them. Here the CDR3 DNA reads TGTGCCAGCAGTATACTGGAACAAGCCTACGAGCAGTACTTC. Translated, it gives CASSILEQAYEQYF.

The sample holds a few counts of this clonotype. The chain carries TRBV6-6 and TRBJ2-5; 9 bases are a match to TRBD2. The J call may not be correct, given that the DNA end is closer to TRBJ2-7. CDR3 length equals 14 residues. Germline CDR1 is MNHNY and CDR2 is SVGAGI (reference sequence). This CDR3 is CASSPSGTIYEQYF. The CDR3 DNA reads TGTGCCAGCAGTCCTAGCGGGACTATTTACGAGCAGTACTTC.

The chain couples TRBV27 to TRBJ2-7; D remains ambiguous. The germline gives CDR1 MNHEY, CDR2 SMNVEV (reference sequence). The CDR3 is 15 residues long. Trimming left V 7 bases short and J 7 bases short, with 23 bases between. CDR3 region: CASTPLGVYGSEQYF. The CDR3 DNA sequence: TGTGCCAGCACCCCGCTAGGAGTATACGGATCTGAGCAGTACTTC.

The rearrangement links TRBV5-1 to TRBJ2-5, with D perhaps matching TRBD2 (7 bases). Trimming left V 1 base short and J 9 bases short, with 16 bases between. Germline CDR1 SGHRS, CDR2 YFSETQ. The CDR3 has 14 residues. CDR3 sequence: CASSLTREGEAQYF. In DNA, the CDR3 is TGCGCCAGCAGCTTGACCAGGGAGGGGGAGGCCCAGTACTTC.

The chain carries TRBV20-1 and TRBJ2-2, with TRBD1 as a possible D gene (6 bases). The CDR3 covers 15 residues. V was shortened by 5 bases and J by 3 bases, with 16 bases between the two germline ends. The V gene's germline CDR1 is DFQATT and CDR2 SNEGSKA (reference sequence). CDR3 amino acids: CSALQGGLDTGELFF. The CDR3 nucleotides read TGCAGTGCTCTACAGGGTGGTTTAGACACCGGGGAGCTGTTTTTT.

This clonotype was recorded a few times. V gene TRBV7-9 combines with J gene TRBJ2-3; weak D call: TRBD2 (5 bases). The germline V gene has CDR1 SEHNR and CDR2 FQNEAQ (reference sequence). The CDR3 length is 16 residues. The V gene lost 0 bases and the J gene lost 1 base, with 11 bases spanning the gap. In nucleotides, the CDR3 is TGTGCCAGCAGCTTAGCAACGGCGGGTCGCACAGATACGCAGTATTTT. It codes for CASSLATAGRTDTQYF.

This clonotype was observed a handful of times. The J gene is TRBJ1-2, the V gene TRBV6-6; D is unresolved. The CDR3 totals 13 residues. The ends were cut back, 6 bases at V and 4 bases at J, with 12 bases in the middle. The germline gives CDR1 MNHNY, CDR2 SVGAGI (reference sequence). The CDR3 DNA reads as TGTGCCAGCAGGGAAACAGTTGTCTATGGCTACACCTTC. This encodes CASRETVVYGYTF.

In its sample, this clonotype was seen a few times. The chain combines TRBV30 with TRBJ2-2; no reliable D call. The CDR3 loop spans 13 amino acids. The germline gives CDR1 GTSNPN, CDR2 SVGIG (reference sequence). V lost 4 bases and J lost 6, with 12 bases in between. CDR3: CAWMGQSAGELFF. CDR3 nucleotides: TGTGCCTGGATGGGCCAGAGTGCCGGGGAGCTGTTTTTT.

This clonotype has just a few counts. CDR3 sequence reads: CASFVATNEKLFF. CDR3 bases: TGTGCCAGCTTCGTCGCAACTAATGAAAAACTGTTTTTT. The rearrangement links TRBV27 to TRBJ1-4; D unclear. Trimming removed 8 bases from V and 0 bases from J, with 7 bases in between. CDR1 and CDR2 from the germline V gene are MNHEY and SMNVEV (reference sequence). This CDR3 spans 13 amino acids.

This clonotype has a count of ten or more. CDR3 DNA: TGCAGCGCCAGGGACTGGACGGAAGAAGACTATGGCTACACCTTC. It translates to CSARDWTEEDYGYTF. This rearrangement joins TRBV29-1 to TRBJ1-2; D perhaps matches TRBD1 (5 bases). The germline V and J ends were trimmed by 7 bases and 3 bases, with 21 bases remaining between them. The CDR3 runs 15 residues. The germline CDR1 and CDR2 sequences are SQVTM and ANQGSEA.

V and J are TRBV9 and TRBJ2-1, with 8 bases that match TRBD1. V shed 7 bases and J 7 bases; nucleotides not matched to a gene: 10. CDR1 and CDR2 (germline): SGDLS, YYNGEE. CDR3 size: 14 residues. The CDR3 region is CASQPTGEGNEQFF. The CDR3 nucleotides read TGTGCCAGCCAACCGACAGGGGAAGGGAATGAGCAGTTCTTC.

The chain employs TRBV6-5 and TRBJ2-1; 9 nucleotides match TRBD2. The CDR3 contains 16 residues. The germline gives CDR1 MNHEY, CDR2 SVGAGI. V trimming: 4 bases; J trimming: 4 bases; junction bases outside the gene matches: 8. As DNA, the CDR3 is TGTGCCAGCAGTTGGCGAGCGGGGGGCCAATACAATGAGCAGTTCTTC. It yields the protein CASSWRAGGQYNEQFF.

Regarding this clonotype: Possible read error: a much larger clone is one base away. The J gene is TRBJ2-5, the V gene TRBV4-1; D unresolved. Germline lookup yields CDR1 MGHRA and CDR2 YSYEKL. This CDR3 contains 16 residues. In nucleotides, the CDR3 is TGCACCAGCAGCCAAGAGGCGGCAGGCCACCAAGAGACCCAGTACTTC. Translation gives CTSSQEAAGHQETQYF.

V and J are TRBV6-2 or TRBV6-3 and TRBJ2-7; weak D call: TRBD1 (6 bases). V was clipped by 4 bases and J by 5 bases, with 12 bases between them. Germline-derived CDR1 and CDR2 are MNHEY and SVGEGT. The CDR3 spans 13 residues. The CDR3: CASSFLQGHEQYF. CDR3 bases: TGTGCCAGCAGTTTCCTACAGGGACACGAGCAGTACTTC.

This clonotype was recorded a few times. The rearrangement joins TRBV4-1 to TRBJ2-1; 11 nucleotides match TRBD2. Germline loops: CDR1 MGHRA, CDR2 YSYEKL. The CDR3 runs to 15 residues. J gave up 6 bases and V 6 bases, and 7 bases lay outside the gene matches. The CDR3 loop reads CASRTFGTSGNEQFF. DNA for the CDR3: TGCGCCAGCAGAACTTTCGGGACTAGCGGCAATGAGCAGTTCTTC.

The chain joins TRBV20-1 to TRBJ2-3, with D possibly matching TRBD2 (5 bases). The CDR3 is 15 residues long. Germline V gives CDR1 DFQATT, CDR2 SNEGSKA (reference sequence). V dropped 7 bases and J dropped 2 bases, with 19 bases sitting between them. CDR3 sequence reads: CSVVDQRRTTDTQYF. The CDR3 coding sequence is TGCAGTGTCGTCGATCAGCGGAGGACCACAGATACGCAGTATTTT.

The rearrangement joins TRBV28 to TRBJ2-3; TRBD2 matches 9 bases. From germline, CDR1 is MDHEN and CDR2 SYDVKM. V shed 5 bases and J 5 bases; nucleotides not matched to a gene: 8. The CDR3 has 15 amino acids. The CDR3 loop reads CASSQREAQVDTQYF. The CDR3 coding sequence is TGTGCCAGCAGTCAGCGGGAGGCTCAGGTAGATACGCAGTATTTT.

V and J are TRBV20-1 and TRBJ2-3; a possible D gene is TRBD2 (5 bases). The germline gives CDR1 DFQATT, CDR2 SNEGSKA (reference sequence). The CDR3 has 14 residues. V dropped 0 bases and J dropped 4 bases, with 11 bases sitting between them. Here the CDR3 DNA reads TGCAGTGCTAGAGATCCACTAGTCCCAGATACGCAGTATTTT. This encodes CSARDPLVPDTQYF.

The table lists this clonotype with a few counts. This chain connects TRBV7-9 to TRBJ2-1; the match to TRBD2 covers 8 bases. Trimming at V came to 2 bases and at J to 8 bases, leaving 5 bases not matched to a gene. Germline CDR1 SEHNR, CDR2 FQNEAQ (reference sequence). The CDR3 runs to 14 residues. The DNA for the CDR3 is TGTGCCAGCAGCTTACACGGGGGGGGGGATGAGCAGTTCTTC. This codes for CASSLHGGGDEQFF. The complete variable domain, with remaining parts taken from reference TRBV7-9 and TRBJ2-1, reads DTGVSQNPRHKITKRGQNVTFRCDPISEHNRLYWYRQTLGQGPEFLTYFQNEAQLEKSRLLSDRFSAERPKGSFSTLEIQRTEQGDSAMYLCASSLHGGGDEQFFGPGTRLTVL.

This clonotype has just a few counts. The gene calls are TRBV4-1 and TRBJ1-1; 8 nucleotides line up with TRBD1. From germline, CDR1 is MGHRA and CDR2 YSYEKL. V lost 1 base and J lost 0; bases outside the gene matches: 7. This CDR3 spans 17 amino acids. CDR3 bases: TGCGCCAGCAGCCAAGGACAGGGGCCGCTGTTGAACACTGAAGCTTTCTTT. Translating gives CASSQGQGPLLNTEAFF.

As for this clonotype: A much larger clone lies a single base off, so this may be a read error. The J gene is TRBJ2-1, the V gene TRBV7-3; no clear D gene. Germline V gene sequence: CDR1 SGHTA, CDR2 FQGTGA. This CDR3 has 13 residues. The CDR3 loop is CAGSLSPLNEQFF. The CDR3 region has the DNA TGTGCCGGCAGCTTAAGTCCTCTCAATGAGCAGTTCTTC.

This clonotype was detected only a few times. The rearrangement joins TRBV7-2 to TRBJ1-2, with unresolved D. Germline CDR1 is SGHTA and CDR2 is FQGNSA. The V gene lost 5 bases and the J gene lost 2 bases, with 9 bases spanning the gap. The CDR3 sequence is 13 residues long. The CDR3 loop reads CASSTSGNYGYTF. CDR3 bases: TGTGCCAGCAGCACGTCCGGCAACTATGGCTACACCTTC.